This T cell receptor beta chain was captured in a study of blood T cell repertoires in COVID-19 (dated by TCRdb to 2019 to 2021). In terms of the full investigation: The collaborator samples originated in the United States, Italy and Spain and spanned the acute and convalescent phases of COVID-19. The prospective study material was composed of cDNA or gDNA derived from T cells, B-cell-depleted T cells, or PBMCs. The dataset comprised deeply sampled blood TCRbeta repertoires from subjects exposed to, actively infected with, or recovered from COVID-19. A freely available public database, intended as a resource for researchers studying the immune response to SARS-CoV-2, is where the repertoires were released. Samples came from the ongoing ImmuneRACE study (first 160 participants) plus 1,254 subjects from 6 global collaborators. Nearly every sample came with metadata listing a de-identified subject ID, COVID-19 status, age in years and sex. Where available, HLA class I and class II types were obtained from metadata supplied by the sample provider rather than from assay-based typing. On the study overall, not on this receptor specifically: The quantity of clinical and demographic metadata differed by source and by participant and was supplied without curation.

Worth noting for this clone: No antigen is known for it. No much larger clone is present one base from it, and per-base qualities are unavailable.

TCRbeta CDR3 regions were amplified from genomic DNA using the immunoSEQ Assay, a bias-controlled multiplex PCR. Per the authors' processing: Within the assay, amplification of reference gene primers was used to estimate how many nucleated cells each sample contained. To quantify the absolute abundance of each unique TCRbeta CDR3 rearrangement, sequence reads were collapsed and filtered. For each sample, productive Simpson clonality was calculated as the square root of Simpson's diversity index across productive rearrangements. The clones in this table, taken by TCRdb from immuneACCESS, are in-frame only. Not every clone is retained; where verified, under half of the shortfall comes from an unresolved V gene, and the cause of the rest is unknown. Clone size and V and J calls were adopted from that table, with D and trimming inferred from the DNA. The sample profile shows 300,000 or so clones; about 82% of them were found once. Approximately 1.5% of the sample is taken by the ten largest.

The collaborating institutions used their own protocols to collect whole blood in K2EDTA tubes. For TCRbeta analysis, collaborators shipped samples as frozen whole blood, isolated PBMCs, or DNA extracted from either of those sample types. The clonotype originates from a woman aged 45-59 years with acute or convalescent COVID-19. The sequenced sample consisted of peripheral blood.

Here the CDR3 is given as CASSHLQREETQYF. The base sequence is TGTGCCAGCAGCCACTTACAGCGGGAAGAGACCCAGTACTTC. The chain is encoded by TRBV27 joined to TRBJ2-5, with a weak D call of TRBD2 (6 bases match). The CDR3 sequence holds 14 residues, the cysteine and phenylalanine included. Just the 42-base CDR3 DNA is kept, in frame starting at base 1. The trim is 6 bases for V and 3 bases for J, with a gap of 14 bases between the germline ends. CDR1 and CDR2, per the germline V gene (reference sequence), are MNHEY and SMNVEV.